This T cell receptor (beta chain) emerged from a study of CXCR3-negative and CXCR3-positive naive CD8 T cells. This CDR3 is 16 amino acids long. Germline loops: CDR1 MNHEY, CDR2 SVGEGT. Researchers prepared the TRB cDNA libraries using 5' RACE with UMI labels. One entry per CDR3 protein, without DNA, is what TCRdb gives after re-calling the 5' RACE reads. This sample's clone table lists over 100,000 distinct CDR3 sequences. Those CD8+ T cells considered naive were CD45RO-CCR7+CD27+CD95-. Input material: naive CXCR3- CD8+ T cells from blood. Subset denoted: CD45RO-CCR7+CD27+CD95- naive CD8+ T cells lacking CXCR3 (TNR3-). The gene calls are TRBV6-2 or TRBV6-3 and TRBJ2-3; TCRdb outputs TRBD2, but without DNA this stays unchecked. The TCR comes from a human donor in good health. Some clones in this sample may be carry-over from other donors' samples. This chain's CDR3 is CASSYPSGGVTDTQYF.